The 26 T cell receptor beta chains given below trace back to one sample, sequenced in a study of T cell repertoires in cytomegalovirus infection (dated by TCRdb to between 2017 and 2020). TCRdb shows the sequencer as Illumina HiSeq 1500. In TCRdb, the public reads were trimmed at Q25 with fastp and aligned with MiXCR, with productive beta chains retained. Each entry is one CDR3 protein sequence, shown with its most common DNA and genes. In all, the sample holds approximately 500,000 distinct CDR3 sequences, and more than 20% of those were seen once. The ten largest clones add up to about 13% of the sample. The sequenced sample consisted of PBMCs. The receptors derive from a human donor in good health (CMV status not recorded). Some clones in this sample may be carry-over from other donors' samples.

This clonotype was seen at least ten times. The CDR3 sequence: CASSLVGNTDTQYF. The DNA of the CDR3 is TGTGCCAGCAGCTTAGTTGGCAACACAGATACGCAGTATTTT. The V call is TRBV7-2, the J call TRBJ2-3; D is uncertain. Germline lookup yields CDR1 SGHTA and CDR2 FQGNSA. This CDR3 has 14 residues. The ends were cut back, 1 base at V and 2 bases at J, with 7 bases in the middle.

This clonotype was counted many times. The rearrangement links TRBV7-2 to TRBJ2-5, with D maybe TRBD2 (5 bases). V was shortened by 2 bases and J by 1 base, with 11 bases between the two germline ends. This CDR3 comprises 15 residues. The V gene's germline CDR1 is SGHTA and CDR2 FQGNSA. CDR3 coding DNA: TGTGCCAGCAGCTTAAGCCTGGACTTCCAAGAGACCCAGTACTTC. This gives the protein CASSLSLDFQETQYF.

Ten or more counts support this clonotype. The rearrangement links TRBV7-2 to TRBJ1-1; no clear D gene. CDR1 SGHTA and CDR2 FQGNSA come from the germline V gene. The CDR3 has 19 amino acids. Trimming cost V 0 bases and J 1 base, with 21 bases left between them. CDR3 loop: CASSLAQGTMGRRNTEAFF. The CDR3 coding sequence is TGTGCCAGCAGCTTAGCGCAAGGTACGATGGGTCGGCGGAACACTGAAGCTTTCTTT. The entire variable domain, with the rest obtained from reference TRBV7-2 and TRBJ1-1, is as follows: GAGVSQSPSNKVTEKGKDVELRCDPISGHTALYWYRQSLGQGLEFLIYFQGNSAPDKSGLPSDRFSAERTGGSVSTLTIQRTQQEDSAVYLCASSLAQGTMGRRNTEAFFGQGTRLTVV.

This clonotype was observed a handful of times. The V gene is TRBV5-4, the J gene TRBJ2-3, with a weak D call TRBD2 (5 bases). This CDR3 region has 15 residues. CDR1 and CDR2 from the germline V gene are SGHNT and YYREEE (reference sequence). V was cut by 2 bases and J by 2 bases, with 12 bases left in between. CDR3 in DNA: TGTGCCAGCAGCTTATGGCTAGCTAACACAGATACGCAGTATTTT. It codes for CASSLWLANTDTQYF.

This clonotype was seen only a few times. The chain uses TRBV7-7 and TRBJ1-3, with TRBD1 as a possible D gene (6 bases). This CDR3 has 15 amino acids. Germline-derived CDR1 and CDR2 are SSHAT and FNYEAQ (reference sequence). Trimming shortened V by 5 bases and J by 8 bases, and 19 bases separated the two germline ends. The CDR3 here is CASSQTQGLGDTIYF. CDR3 coding DNA: TGTGCCAGCAGCCAAACACAGGGACTGGGAGACACCATATATTTT.

The chain is built from TRBV15 and TRBJ1-2; no firm D call. This CDR3 contains 14 residues. The V gene's germline CDR1 is LNHNV and CDR2 YYDKDF (reference sequence). Deletions cut 0 bases from V and 8 bases from J, with 13 bases between. The CDR3 coding sequence is TGTGCCACCAGCAGAGATGGAGGGCCTGGCGGCTACACCTTC. Its protein is CATSRDGGPGGYTF.

Only a few counts were recorded for this clonotype. The chain carries TRBV6-2 or TRBV6-3 and TRBJ2-7, with TRBD2 identical over 7 bases. This CDR3 is 16 amino acids long. Trimming removed 0 bases from V and 3 bases from J; junction bases left unmatched: 8. CDR1 and CDR2 from the germline V gene are MNHEY and SVGEGT. Here the CDR3 DNA reads TGTGCCAGCAGTTACTCTTTCCCGGGACTAAACTACGAGCAGTACTTC. The encoded protein is CASSYSFPGLNYEQYF.

The V gene is TRBV28, the J gene TRBJ2-2, with D possibly matching TRBD1 (6 bases). This CDR3 region has 14 residues. Trimming pared 1 base from V and 7 bases from J, leaving 10 bases between. Germline V CDR1 and CDR2: MDHEN, SYDVKM. This CDR3 is CASSLYRDGGELFF. As DNA, the CDR3 is TGTGCCAGCAGTTTATACAGGGACGGCGGGGAGCTGTTTTTT.

Only a few counts were recorded for this clonotype. The V and J genes are TRBV6-1 and TRBJ2-2; D gene uncertain. V lost 4 bases, J lost 6 bases, and 12 bases lay in between. The CDR3 has 14 residues. Germline V gives CDR1 MNHNS, CDR2 SASEGT. CDR3 loop: CASSGLIGSGELFF. The CDR3 nucleotides are TGTGCCAGCAGTGGTTTAATAGGATCCGGGGAGCTGTTTTTT.

This rearrangement joins TRBV5-4 to TRBJ1-5; 8 bases match TRBD1. Per the germline V gene, CDR1 is SGHNT and CDR2 is YYREEE (reference sequence). The CDR3 runs to 16 residues. V was pared by 3 bases and J by 2 bases, with 7 bases of the junction left unmatched. This CDR3 reads CASSYTGGGGNQPQHF. The CDR3 DNA reads TGTGCCAGCAGCTACACAGGGGGTGGGGGCAATCAGCCCCAGCATTTT.

The chain employs TRBV19 and TRBJ1-2; D perhaps matches TRBD1 (5 bases). CDR1 is LNHDA and CDR2 is SQIVND in the germline V gene (reference sequence). Trimming removed 0 bases at V and 5 bases at J, with 13 bases between. CDR3 length: 15 residues. DNA of the CDR3: TGTGCCAGTAGTATAGATGGACAACCGGCTTATGGCTACACCTTC. It is translated as CASSIDGQPAYGYTF.

V and J are TRBV27 and TRBJ1-2; 12 bases agree with TRBD1. This CDR3 has 20 residues. Losses at the gene ends were 0 bases for V and 5 bases for J; bases not matched to a gene: 16. Germline V CDR1 and CDR2: MNHEY, SMNVEV (reference sequence). CDR3 loop: CASSLSGRPGQGARRYGYTF. The CDR3 region has the DNA TGTGCCAGCAGTTTATCTGGGCGGCCGGGACAGGGGGCAAGAAGGTATGGCTACACCTTC.

The genes are TRBV27 and TRBJ2-1; 10 bases fit TRBD2. Trimming took 5 bases from V and 5 from J; bases not matched to a gene: 9. This CDR3 has 16 amino acids. Germline V gene sequence: CDR1 MNHEY, CDR2 SMNVEV (reference sequence). The CDR3, as DNA: TGTGCCAGCAGTATCCTAGCGGGAGATCTCGACAATGAGCAGTTCTTC. Protein product: CASSILAGDLDNEQFF.

The chain uses TRBV24-1 and TRBJ2-1; 8 bases match TRBD2. J lost 10 bases, V lost 5 bases, and 9 bases had no gene match. Germline V gives CDR1 KGHDR, CDR2 SFDVKD. This CDR3 spans 14 amino acids. The CDR3 DNA is TGTGCCACCAGTGCTGGGACTAGAAGTGGCGAGCAGTTCTTC. It is translated as CATSAGTRSGEQFF.

Ten or more counts support this clonotype. V and J are TRBV6-2 or TRBV6-3 and TRBJ2-1; D is unclear. Trimming took 8 bases from V and 4 from J, leaving 6 bases between them. Looked up from germline, CDR1 is MNHEY and CDR2 is SVGEGT. The CDR3 spans 11 residues. As DNA, the CDR3 is TGTGCCAGCCTGAAGTACAATGAGCAGTTCTTC. Protein: CASLKYNEQFF.

This clonotype was counted ten times or more. V and J are TRBV7-9 and TRBJ1-1, with 7 bases fitting TRBD1. The CDR3 extends over 15 amino acids. V dropped 4 bases and J dropped 1; count of bases not matched to a gene: 6. CDR1 is SEHNR, CDR2 FQNEAQ, per germline (reference sequence). The CDR3 spells CASSSTGAKNTEAFF. In DNA form, the CDR3 reads TGTGCCAGCAGCTCCACAGGGGCGAAGAACACTGAAGCTTTCTTT.

The chain employs TRBV19 and TRBJ1-1; D is unclear. The germline CDR1 and CDR2 sequences are LNHDA and SQIVND (reference sequence). CDR3 length: 17 residues. Between the trimmed V and J ends, which lost 1 base and 4 bases, there was a span of 19 bases. The CDR3 loop is CASSIVGSDSYPTEAFF. The CDR3 region has the DNA TGTGCCAGTAGTATAGTGGGGTCCGACTCGTATCCCACTGAAGCTTTCTTT. Looking up the rest from reference TRBV19 and TRBJ1-1 gives the full variable domain: DGGITQSPKYLFRKEGQNVTLSCEQNLNHDAMYWYRQDPGQGLRLIYYSQIVNDFQKGDIAEGYSVSREKKESFPLTVTSAQKNPTAFYLCASSIVGSDSYPTEAFFGQGTRLTVV.

The sample holds many counts of this clonotype. The chain links TRBV12-3 or TRBV12-4 to TRBJ1-4, with a possible D match to TRBD1 (5 bases). The length of the CDR3 is 14 residues. Trimming shortened V by 5 bases and J by 4 bases, and 11 bases separated the two germline ends. The CDR3 DNA follows: TGTGCCAGCAGTCCACCAGGGTATAATGAAAAACTGTTTTTT. Residues: CASSPPGYNEKLFF.

This clonotype showed up just a few times. The chain uses TRBV4-2 and TRBJ1-2, with D perhaps TRBD1 (6 bases). The CDR3 runs to 15 residues. The V end lost 1 base, the J end lost 3 bases, and 12 bases lay between the germline ends. The V gene's germline CDR1 is LGHNA and CDR2 YNFKEQ. CDR3 in DNA: TGTGCCAGCAGCCAAGTGTCTTCAGGGGACTATGGCTACACCTTC. It specifies CASSQVSSGDYGYTF.

The V and J genes are TRBV27 and TRBJ2-4; 9 nucleotides agree with TRBD1. The length of the CDR3 is 16 residues. V was pared by 5 bases and J by 5 bases, with 10 bases of the junction left unmatched. Germline V gene lookup returns CDR1 MNHEY and CDR2 SMNVEV (reference sequence). The CDR3 DNA sequence: TGTGCCAGCAGTCCTAGGACAGGGGCTAGCCAAAACATTCAGTACTTC. Amino acids: CASSPRTGASQNIQYF.

The genes are TRBV29-1 and TRBJ1-1, with D possibly being TRBD1 (5 bases). Germline-derived CDR1 and CDR2 are SQVTM and ANQGSEA. The V gene lost 2 bases and the J gene lost 0 bases, with 10 bases spanning the gap. This CDR3 has 14 amino acids. The CDR3 coding sequence is TGCAGCGTTGAATCGGGGGTACTGAACACTGAAGCTTTCTTT. It codes for CSVESGVLNTEAFF.

The sample holds many counts of this clonotype. The V and J genes are TRBV7-6 and TRBJ1-1; TRBD1 might be the D (5 bases). CDR3 length: 13 amino acids. Per the germline V gene, CDR1 is SGHVS and CDR2 is FNYEAQ. Trimming left V 1 base short and J 6 bases short, with 9 bases between. The CDR3 reads CASSLGSGSEAFF. The CDR3 bases are TGTGCCAGCAGCTTAGGTTCAGGGTCTGAAGCTTTCTTT.

The count of this clonotype is one. The chain recombines TRBV4-1 with TRBJ1-1; a possible D gene is TRBD1 (6 bases). The V end was cut by 0 bases, the J end by 1 base, with 9 bases between. The CDR3 sequence is 15 residues long. Germline V gene lookup returns CDR1 MGHRA and CDR2 YSYEKL. CDR3 sequence: CASSQDMTGNTEAFF. The CDR3 bases are TGCGCCAGCAGCCAAGATATGACAGGGAACACTGAAGCTTTCTTT.

This chain links TRBV9 with TRBJ2-1, with 9 bases identical to TRBD2. This CDR3 comprises 15 residues. V shed 2 bases and J 5 bases; nucleotides not matched to a gene: 5. Germline V gene data show CDR1 as SGDLS and CDR2 as YYNGEE. The CDR3 DNA is TGTGCCAGCAGCGTCTCTCTAGCGGGAAACAATGAGCAGTTCTTC. It specifies CASSVSLAGNNEQFF.

This clonotype was detected only a few times. This chain connects TRBV7-2 to TRBJ2-5; 12 bases agree with TRBD2. V was clipped by 0 bases and J by 5 bases; unmatched bases: 7. Looked up from germline, CDR1 is SGHTA and CDR2 is FQGNSA. The CDR3 loop spans 17 amino acids. CDR3 amino acids: CASSLAGTSGSGETQYF. The CDR3 bases are TGTGCCAGCAGCTTAGCTGGGACTAGCGGGTCTGGTGAGACCCAGTACTTC.

The genes are TRBV7-9 and TRBJ2-1, with 10 bases matching TRBD2. Germline V CDR1 and CDR2: SEHNR, FQNEAQ (reference sequence). Trimming at V came to 5 bases and at J to 2 bases, leaving 6 bases not matched to a gene. The CDR3 length is 16 residues. CDR3 region: CASSPIGTSAYNEQFF. The CDR3, as DNA: TGTGCCAGCAGCCCTATCGGGACTAGCGCCTACAATGAGCAGTTCTTC.